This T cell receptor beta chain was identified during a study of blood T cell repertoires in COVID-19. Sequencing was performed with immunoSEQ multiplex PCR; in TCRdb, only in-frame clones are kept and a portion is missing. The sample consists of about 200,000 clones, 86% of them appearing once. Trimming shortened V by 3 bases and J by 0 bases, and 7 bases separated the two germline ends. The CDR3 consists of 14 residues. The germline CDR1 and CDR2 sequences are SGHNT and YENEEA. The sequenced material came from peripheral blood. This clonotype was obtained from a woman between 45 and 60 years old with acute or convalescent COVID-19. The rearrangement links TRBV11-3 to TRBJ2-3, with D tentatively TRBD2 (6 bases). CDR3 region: CASSFGGSTDTQYF. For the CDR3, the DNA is TGTGCCAGCAGCTTCGGGGGAAGCACAGATACGCAGTATTTT.